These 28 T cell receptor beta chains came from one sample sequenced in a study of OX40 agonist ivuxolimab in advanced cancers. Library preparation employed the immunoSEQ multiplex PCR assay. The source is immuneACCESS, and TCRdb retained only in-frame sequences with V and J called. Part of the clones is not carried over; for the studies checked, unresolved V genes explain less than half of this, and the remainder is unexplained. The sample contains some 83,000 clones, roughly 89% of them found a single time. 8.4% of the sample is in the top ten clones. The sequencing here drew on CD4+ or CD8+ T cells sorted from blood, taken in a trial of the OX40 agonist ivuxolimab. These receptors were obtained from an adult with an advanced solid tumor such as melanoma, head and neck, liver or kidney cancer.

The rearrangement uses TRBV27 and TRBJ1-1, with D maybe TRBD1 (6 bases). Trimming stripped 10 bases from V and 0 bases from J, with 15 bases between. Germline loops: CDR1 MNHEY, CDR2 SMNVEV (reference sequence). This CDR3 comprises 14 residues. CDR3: CATSLQGLNTEAFF. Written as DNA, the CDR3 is TGTGCCACCTCGTTACAGGGATTGAACACTGAAGCTTTCTTT.

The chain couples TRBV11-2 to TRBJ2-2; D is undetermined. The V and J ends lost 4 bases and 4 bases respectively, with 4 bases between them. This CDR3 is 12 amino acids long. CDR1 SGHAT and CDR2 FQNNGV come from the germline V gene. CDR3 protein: CASSSSTGELFF. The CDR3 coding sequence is TGTGCCAGCAGCTCTAGCACCGGGGAGCTGTTTTTT. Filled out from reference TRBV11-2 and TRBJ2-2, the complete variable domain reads EAGVAQSPRYKIIEKRQSVAFWCNPISGHATLYWYQQILGQGPKLLIQFQNNGVVDDSQLPKDRFSAERLKGVDSTLKIQPAKLEDSAVYLCASSSSTGELFFGEGSRLTVL.

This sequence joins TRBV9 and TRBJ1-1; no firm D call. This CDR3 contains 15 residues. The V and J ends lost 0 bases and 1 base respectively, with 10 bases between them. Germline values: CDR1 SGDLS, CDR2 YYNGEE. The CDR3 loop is CASSVEFGANTEAFF. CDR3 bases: TGTGCCAGCAGCGTAGAGTTTGGAGCGAACACTGAAGCTTTCTTT.

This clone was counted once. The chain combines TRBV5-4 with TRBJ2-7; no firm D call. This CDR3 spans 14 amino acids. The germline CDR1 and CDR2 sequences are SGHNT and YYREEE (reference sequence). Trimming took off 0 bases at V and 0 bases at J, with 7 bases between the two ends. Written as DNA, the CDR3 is TGTGCCAGCAGCTTGGATGGGAACTCCTACGAGCAGTACTTC. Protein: CASSLDGNSYEQYF.

The CDR3 spells CASSVEAGVYNEQFF. The CDR3 coding sequence is TGTGCCAGCAGCGTAGAAGCGGGAGTTTACAATGAGCAGTTCTTC. The chain recombines TRBV9 with TRBJ2-1; TRBD2 aligns across 8 bases. The trim removed 0 bases at V and 4 bases at J, leaving 3 bases unmatched. Germline V gene sequence: CDR1 SGDLS, CDR2 YYNGEE. The CDR3 loop spans 15 amino acids. The variable domain in full, completed from reference TRBV9 and TRBJ2-1, reads DSGVTQTPKHLITATGQRVTLRCSPRSGDLSVYWYQQSLDQGLQFLIQYYNGEERAKGNILERFSAQQFPDLHSELNLSSLELGDSALYFCASSVEAGVYNEQFFGPGTRLTVL.

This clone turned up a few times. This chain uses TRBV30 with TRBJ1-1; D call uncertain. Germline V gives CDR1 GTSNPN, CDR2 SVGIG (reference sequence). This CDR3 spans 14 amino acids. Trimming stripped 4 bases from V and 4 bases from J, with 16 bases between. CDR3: CAWTIPGWGTEAFF. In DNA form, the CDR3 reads TGTGCCTGGACCATTCCGGGCTGGGGCACTGAAGCTTTCTTT.

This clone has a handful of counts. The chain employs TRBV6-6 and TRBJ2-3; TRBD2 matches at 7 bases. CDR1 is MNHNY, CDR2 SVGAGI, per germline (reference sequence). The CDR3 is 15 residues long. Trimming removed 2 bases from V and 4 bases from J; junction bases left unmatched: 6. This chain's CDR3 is CASSYGGGRPDTQYF. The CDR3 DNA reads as TGTGCCAGCAGTTACGGAGGCGGGAGACCAGATACGCAGTATTTT.

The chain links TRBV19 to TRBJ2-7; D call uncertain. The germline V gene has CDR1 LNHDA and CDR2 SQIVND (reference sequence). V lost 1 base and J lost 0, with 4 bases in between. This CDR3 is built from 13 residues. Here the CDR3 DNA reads TGTGCCAGTAGTATAGGCCCCTCCTACGAGCAGTACTTC. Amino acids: CASSIGPSYEQYF.

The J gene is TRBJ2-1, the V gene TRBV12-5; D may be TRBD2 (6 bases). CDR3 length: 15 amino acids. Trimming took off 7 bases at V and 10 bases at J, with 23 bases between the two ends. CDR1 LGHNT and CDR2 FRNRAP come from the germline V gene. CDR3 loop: CASAPREAPQFEQFF. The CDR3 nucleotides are TGTGCTAGTGCCCCGAGGGAGGCCCCGCAATTCGAGCAGTTCTTC. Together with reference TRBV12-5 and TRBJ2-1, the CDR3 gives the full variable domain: DARVTQTPRHKVTEMGQEVTMRCQPILGHNTVFWYRQTMMQGLELLAYFRNRAPLDDSGMPKDRFSAEMPDATLATLKIQPSEPRDSAVYFCASAPREAPQFEQFFGPGTRLTVL.

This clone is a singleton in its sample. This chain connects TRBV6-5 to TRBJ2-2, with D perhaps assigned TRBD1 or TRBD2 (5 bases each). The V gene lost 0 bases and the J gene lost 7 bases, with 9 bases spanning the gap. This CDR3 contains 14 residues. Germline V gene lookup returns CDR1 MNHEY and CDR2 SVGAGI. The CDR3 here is CASSYSGEIGELFF. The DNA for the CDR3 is TGTGCCAGCAGTTACTCGGGGGAGATCGGGGAGCTGTTTTTT.

The DNA for the CDR3 is TGTGCCAGCAGTTTATTGAGCACGGAGTCTTCCGGGGAGCTGTTTTTT. Its protein product is CASSLLSTESSGELFF. V is TRBV28 and J is TRBJ2-2; D gene ambiguous. Germline V CDR1 and CDR2: MDHEN, SYDVKM. V was shortened by 1 base and J by 6 bases, with 15 bases between the two germline ends. The CDR3 consists of 16 residues.

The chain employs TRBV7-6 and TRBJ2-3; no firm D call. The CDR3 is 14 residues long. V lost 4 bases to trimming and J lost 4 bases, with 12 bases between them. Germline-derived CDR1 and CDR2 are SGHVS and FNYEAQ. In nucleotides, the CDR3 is TGTGCCAGCAGCTCCAGCCATTTGGCAGATACGCAGTATTTT. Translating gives CASSSSHLADTQYF.

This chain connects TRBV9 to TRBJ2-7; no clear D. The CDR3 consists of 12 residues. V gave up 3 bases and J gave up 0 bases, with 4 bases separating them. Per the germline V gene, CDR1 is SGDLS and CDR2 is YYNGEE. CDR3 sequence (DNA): TGTGCCAGCAGCGATAGCTCCTACGAGCAGTACTTC. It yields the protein CASSDSSYEQYF.

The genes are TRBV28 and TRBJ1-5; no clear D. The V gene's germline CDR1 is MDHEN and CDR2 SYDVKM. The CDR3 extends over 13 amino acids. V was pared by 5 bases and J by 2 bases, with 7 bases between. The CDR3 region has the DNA TGTGCCAGCAGTCACCGGGGCAATCAGCCCCAGCATTTT. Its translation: CASSHRGNQPQHF. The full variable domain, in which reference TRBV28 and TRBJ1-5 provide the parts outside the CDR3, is DVKVTQSSRYLVKRTGEKVFLECVQDMDHENMFWYRQDPGLGLRLIYFSYDVKMKEKGDIPEGYSVSREKKERFSLILESASTNQTSMYLCASSHRGNQPQHFGDGTRLSIL.

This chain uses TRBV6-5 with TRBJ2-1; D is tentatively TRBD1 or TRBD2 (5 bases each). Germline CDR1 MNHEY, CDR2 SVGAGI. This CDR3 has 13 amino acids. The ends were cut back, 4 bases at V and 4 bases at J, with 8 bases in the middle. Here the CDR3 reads CASSSGRYNEQFF. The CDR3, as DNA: TGTGCCAGCAGTTCGGGACGTTACAATGAGCAGTTCTTC.

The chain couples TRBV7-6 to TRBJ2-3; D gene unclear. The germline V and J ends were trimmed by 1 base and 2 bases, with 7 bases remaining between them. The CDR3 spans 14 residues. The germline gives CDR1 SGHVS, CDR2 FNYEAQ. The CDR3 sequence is CASSLVGITDTQYF. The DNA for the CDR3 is TGTGCCAGCAGCTTAGTGGGCATCACAGATACGCAGTATTTT.

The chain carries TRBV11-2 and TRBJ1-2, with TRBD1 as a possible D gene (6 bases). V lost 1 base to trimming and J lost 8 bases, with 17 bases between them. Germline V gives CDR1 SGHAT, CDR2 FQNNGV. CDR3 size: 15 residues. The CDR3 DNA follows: TGTGCCAGCAGCTTAGTTCCTTCGGACAGAAGGGGCTACACCTTC. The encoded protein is CASSLVPSDRRGYTF.

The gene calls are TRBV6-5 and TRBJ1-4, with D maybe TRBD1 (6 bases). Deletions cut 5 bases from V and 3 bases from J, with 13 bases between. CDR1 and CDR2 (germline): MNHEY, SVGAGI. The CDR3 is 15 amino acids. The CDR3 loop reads CASSVGGGSNEKLFF. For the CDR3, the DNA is TGTGCCAGCAGTGTGGGGGGGGGCTCTAATGAAAAACTGTTTTTT.

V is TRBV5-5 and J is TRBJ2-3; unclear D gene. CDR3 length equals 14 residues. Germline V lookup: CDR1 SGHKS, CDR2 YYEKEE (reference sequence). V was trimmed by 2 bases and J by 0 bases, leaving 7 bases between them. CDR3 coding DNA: TGTGCCAGCAGCTTCAGGTCTAGCACAGATACGCAGTATTTT. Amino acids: CASSFRSSTDTQYF.

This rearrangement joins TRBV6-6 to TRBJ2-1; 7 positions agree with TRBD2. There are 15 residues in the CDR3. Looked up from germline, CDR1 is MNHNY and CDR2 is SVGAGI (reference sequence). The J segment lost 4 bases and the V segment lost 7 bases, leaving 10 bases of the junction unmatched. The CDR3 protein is CASTVTLAFYNEQFF. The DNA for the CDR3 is TGTGCCAGCACCGTGACACTAGCGTTTTACAATGAGCAGTTCTTC.

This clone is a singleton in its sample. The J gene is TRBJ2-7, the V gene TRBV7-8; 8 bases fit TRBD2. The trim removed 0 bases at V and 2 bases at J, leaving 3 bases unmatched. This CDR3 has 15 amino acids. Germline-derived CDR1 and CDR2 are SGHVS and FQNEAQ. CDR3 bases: TGTGCCAGCAGCTTAGCAGCGGGGGTCACCTACGAGCAGTACTTC. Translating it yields CASSLAAGVTYEQYF.

In DNA, the CDR3 is TGTGCCAGCAGTTCCCCACTCACCCCAAACTATGGCTACACCTTC. Translation: CASSSPLTPNYGYTF. The rearrangement joins TRBV28 to TRBJ1-2, with D unresolved. V lost 4 bases to trimming and J lost 2 bases, with 14 bases between them. The germline gives CDR1 MDHEN, CDR2 SYDVKM. The CDR3 is 15 amino acids.

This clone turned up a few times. CDR3 in amino acids: CASSPTGISFEQYF. In DNA, the CDR3 is TGTGCCAGTAGTCCGACAGGGATAAGCTTCGAGCAGTACTTC. This sequence joins TRBV19 and TRBJ2-7, with TRBD1 matching over 7 bases. The CDR3 contains 14 residues. Germline CDR1 reads LNHDA; CDR2 reads SQIVND (reference sequence). With 5 bases clipped from V and 6 bases from J, the junction kept 10 bases outside the gene matches.

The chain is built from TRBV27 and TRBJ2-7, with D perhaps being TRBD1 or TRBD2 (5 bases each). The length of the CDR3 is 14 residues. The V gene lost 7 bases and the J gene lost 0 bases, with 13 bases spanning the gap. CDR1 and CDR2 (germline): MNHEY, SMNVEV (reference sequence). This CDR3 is CASKEGPSSYEQYF. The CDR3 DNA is TGTGCCAGCAAAGAGGGACCGTCCTCCTACGAGCAGTACTTC.

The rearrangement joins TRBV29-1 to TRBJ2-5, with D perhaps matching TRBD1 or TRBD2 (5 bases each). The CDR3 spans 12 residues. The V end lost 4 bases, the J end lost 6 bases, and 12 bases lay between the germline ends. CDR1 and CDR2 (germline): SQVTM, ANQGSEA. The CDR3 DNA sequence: TGCAGCGTTGTGGGGACGGGAAAGACCCAGTACTTC. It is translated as CSVVGTGKTQYF.

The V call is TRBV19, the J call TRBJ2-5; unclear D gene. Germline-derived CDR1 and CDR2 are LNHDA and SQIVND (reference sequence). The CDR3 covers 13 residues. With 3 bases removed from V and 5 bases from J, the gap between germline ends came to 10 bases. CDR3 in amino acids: CASSILGGETQYF. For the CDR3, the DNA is TGTGCCAGTAGTATTCTGGGTGGGGAGACCCAGTACTTC.

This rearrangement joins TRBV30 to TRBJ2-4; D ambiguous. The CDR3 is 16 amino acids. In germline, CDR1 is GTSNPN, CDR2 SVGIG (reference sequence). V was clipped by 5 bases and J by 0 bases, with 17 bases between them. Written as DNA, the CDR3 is TGTGCCTGGGATTATTCAGGTTGGGGAGCCAAAAACATTCAGTACTTC. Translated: CAWDYSGWGAKNIQYF.

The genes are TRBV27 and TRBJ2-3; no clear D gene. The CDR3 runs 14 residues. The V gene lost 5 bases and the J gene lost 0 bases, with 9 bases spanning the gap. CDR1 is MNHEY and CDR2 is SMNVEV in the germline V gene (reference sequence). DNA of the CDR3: TGTGCCAGCAGTCCCAACGACAGCACAGATACGCAGTATTTT. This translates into CASSPNDSTDTQYF.